Below, 19 T cell receptor beta chains from the same sample are listed, as sequenced in a study of Ad26.COV2.S vaccination and SARS-CoV-2 variants. Treatment given: roughly 18 received Ad26.COV2.S at low or high dose, single or two shots; several received placebo; per-sample allocation not given. Repertoires come from day 63 after the first vaccine or placebo injection. Method: immunoSEQ multiplex PCR; TCRdb's copy keeps in-frame clones and lacks some. The data hold around 450,000 clones, with around nine tenths observed a single time. Sequences were derived from peripheral blood, sampled in a trial of Ad26.COV2.S vaccine versus placebo. The receptors originated from a person aged 18-65 years who received the Ad26.COV2.S COVID-19 vaccine or a placebo.

The chain combines TRBV3-1 (or the pseudogene TRBV3-2) with TRBJ2-2, with D perhaps TRBD1 (5 bases). Germline values: CDR1 LGHDT, CDR2 YNNKEL (reference sequence). This CDR3 spans 14 amino acids. V was cut by 0 bases and J by 6 bases, with 8 bases left in between. The CDR3 sequence: CASSQEEGAGELFF. The CDR3 DNA reads TGTGCCAGCAGCCAAGAGGAAGGGGCCGGGGAGCTGTTTTTT.

The chain recombines TRBV7-3 with TRBJ2-1; 7 positions agree with TRBD2. The germline V gene has CDR1 SGHTA and CDR2 FQGTGA. V gave up 5 bases and J gave up 8 bases; unmatched junction bases: 12. The CDR3 contains 15 residues. The CDR3 is CASSLLGAGEHEQFF. CDR3 coding DNA: TGTGCCAGCAGCCTCCTTGGGGCGGGAGAACATGAGCAGTTCTTC.

The gene calls are TRBV6-2 or TRBV6-3 and TRBJ2-5; 13 nucleotides align to TRBD2. The CDR3 runs to 16 residues. After removal of 2 bases from V and 5 bases from J, the junction contained 5 bases not matched to a gene. Per the germline V gene, CDR1 is MNHEY and CDR2 is SVGEGT. CDR3 in DNA: TGTGCCAGCAGTTACCAGAAGACTAGCGGGAGGGAGACCCAGTACTTC. This codes for CASSYQKTSGRETQYF.

The chain carries TRBV13 and TRBJ2-5, with a tentative D call TRBD2 (6 bases). Trimming shortened V by 5 bases and J by 2 bases, and 15 bases separated the two germline ends. The CDR3 is made up of 15 amino acids. CDR1 PRHDT and CDR2 FYEKMQ come from the germline V gene (reference sequence). CDR3 sequence (DNA): TGTGCCAGCAGCCTGGCCGGGAGCCCGCAAGAGACCCAGTACTTC. Its translation: CASSLAGSPQETQYF.

The CDR3 DNA is TGTGCCAGCAGTTACTCGGCAGGGGAATTTGGGTACGAGCAGTACTTC. Protein: CASSYSAGEFGYEQYF. The V and J genes are TRBV6-5 and TRBJ2-7; possibly TRBD1 for D (6 bases). This CDR3 has 16 amino acids. V dropped 0 bases and J dropped 4 bases, with 16 bases sitting between them. Per the germline V gene, CDR1 is MNHEY and CDR2 is SVGAGI.

This chain links TRBV19 with TRBJ1-1; TRBD1 might be the D (6 bases). This CDR3 has 15 amino acids. Germline V gives CDR1 LNHDA, CDR2 SQIVND (reference sequence). V lost 2 bases, J lost 0 bases, and 10 bases lay in between. CDR3 region: CASSITQGLNTEAFF. The CDR3 DNA is TGTGCCAGTAGTATAACACAGGGCTTGAACACTGAAGCTTTCTTT.

The chain is built from TRBV7-2 and TRBJ1-2, with unresolved D. With 1 base removed from V and 7 bases from J, the gap between germline ends came to 13 bases. Germline CDR1 is SGHTA and CDR2 is FQGNSA. The CDR3 covers 14 residues. The chain's CDR3 is CASSLDRSKVGYTF. The CDR3 DNA reads TGTGCCAGCAGCTTAGACCGGTCTAAGGTTGGCTACACCTTC.

This rearrangement joins TRBV9 to TRBJ2-3; D gene unclear. Trimming removed 2 bases from V and 0 bases from J, with 13 bases in between. The CDR3 loop spans 16 amino acids. Germline lookup yields CDR1 SGDLS and CDR2 YYNGEE. CDR3 nucleotides: TGTGCCAGCAGCGTCGGTTCTCAAACTAGCACAGATACGCAGTATTTT. Its protein is CASSVGSQTSTDTQYF.

This rearrangement joins TRBV27 to TRBJ2-3; D gene unclear. The CDR3 extends over 16 amino acids. V dropped 2 bases and J dropped 5 bases, with 17 bases sitting between them. Germline CDR1 and CDR2: MNHEY and SMNVEV (reference sequence). The CDR3 region is CASSLAPALGRDTQYF. CDR3 DNA: TGTGCCAGCAGTTTAGCCCCGGCCCTCGGTCGAGATACGCAGTATTTT.

The V and J genes are TRBV6-5 and TRBJ2-7, with D perhaps matching TRBD1 (6 bases). The CDR3 covers 14 residues. Germline CDR1 and CDR2: MNHEY and SVGAGI. V gave up 7 bases and J gave up 4 bases, with 17 bases separating them. CDR3 in amino acids: CASISGTSNYEQYF. The CDR3, as DNA: TGTGCCAGCATTTCCGGGACAAGTAATTACGAGCAGTACTTC.

The chain is built from TRBV29-1 and TRBJ1-3, with D perhaps TRBD1 (5 bases). The CDR3 extends over 15 amino acids. V lost 3 bases to trimming and J lost 2 bases, with 14 bases between them. Germline CDR1 SQVTM, CDR2 ANQGSEA. The CDR3 spells CSVDQGSLAGNTIYF. CDR3 nucleotide sequence: TGCAGCGTTGACCAGGGATCCTTGGCTGGAAACACCATATATTTT.

The CDR3 loop reads CASGTAYEQYF. The CDR3 DNA sequence: TGTGCGTCAGGGACAGCCTACGAGCAGTACTTC. The V call is TRBV7-2, the J call TRBJ2-7, with 7 nucleotides matching TRBD1. The CDR3 extends over 11 amino acids. CDR1 and CDR2 (germline): SGHTA, FQGNSA.

The chain has TRBV28 and TRBJ2-7, with 8 positions matching TRBD1. With V trimmed by 10 bases and J by 1 base, 6 bases remained unmatched. Germline V gene sequence: CDR1 MDHEN, CDR2 SYDVKM. CDR3 length: 13 amino acids. CDR3 residues: CATDRGDSYEQYF. CDR3 nucleotide sequence: TGTGCCACCGACAGGGGAGATTCCTACGAGCAGTACTTC. Together with reference TRBV28 and TRBJ2-7, the CDR3 gives the full variable domain: DVKVTQSSRYLVKRTGEKVFLECVQDMDHENMFWYRQDPGLGLRLIYFSYDVKMKEKGDIPEGYSVSREKKERFSLILESASTNQTSMYLCATDRGDSYEQYFGPGTRLTVT.

The J gene is TRBJ2-1, the V gene TRBV19; possibly TRBD2 for D (5 bases). Trimming left V 2 bases short and J 8 bases short, with 10 bases between. Germline-derived CDR1 and CDR2 are LNHDA and SQIVND (reference sequence). This CDR3 region has 13 residues. CDR3 amino acids: CASSISLRDEQFF. The CDR3 DNA sequence: TGTGCCAGTAGTATATCTCTGCGGGATGAGCAGTTCTTC.

The chain uses TRBV7-9 and TRBJ2-1; TRBD2 matches 7 bases. The CDR3 has 16 residues. CDR1 and CDR2 from the germline V gene are SEHNR and FQNEAQ (reference sequence). V shed 6 bases, J shed 3 bases, and the junction held 11 bases outside the gene matches. This CDR3 reads CASRLISGTNYNEQFF. Written as DNA, the CDR3 is TGTGCCAGCAGACTAATCAGCGGGACCAACTACAATGAGCAGTTCTTC. The entire variable domain, with the rest obtained from reference TRBV7-9 and TRBJ2-1, is as follows: DTGVSQNPRHKITKRGQNVTFRCDPISEHNRLYWYRQTLGQGPEFLTYFQNEAQLEKSRLLSDRFSAERPKGSFSTLEIQRTEQGDSAMYLCASRLISGTNYNEQFFGPGTRLTVL.

The chain joins TRBV18 to TRBJ1-4, with D perhaps matching TRBD1 (5 bases). Germline CDR1 is KGHSH and CDR2 is LQKENI. Trimming cost V 8 bases and J 7 bases, with 8 bases left between them. CDR3 length: 11 residues. The CDR3 DNA reads TGTGCCAGCACGGGGGGTGAAAAACTGTTTTTT. It codes for CASTGGEKLFF. Full variable domain (rest looked up from reference TRBV18 and TRBJ1-4): NAGVMQNPRHLVRRRGQEARLRCSPMKGHSHVYWYRQLPEEGLKFMVYLQKENIIDESGMPKERFSAEFPKEGPSILRIQQVVRGDSAAYFCASTGGEKLFFGSGTQLSVL.

The V call is TRBV19, the J call TRBJ2-3, with 7 bases aligning to TRBD2. V shed 3 bases and J 2 bases; nucleotides not matched to a gene: 11. The CDR3 runs 17 residues. The germline V gene encodes CDR1 LNHDA and CDR2 SQIVND (reference sequence). The CDR3 sequence is CASSISPSGGPTDTQYF. The CDR3 DNA reads TGTGCCAGTAGTATTTCGCCTAGCGGAGGTCCCACAGATACGCAGTATTTT.

CDR3 amino acids: CASSEAYEQYF. Written as DNA, the CDR3 is TGTGCCAGCAGCGAGGCGTACGAGCAGTACTTC. The chain employs TRBV11-2 and TRBJ2-7, with D hard to call. The CDR3 contains 11 residues. Trimming shortened V by 5 bases and J by 4 bases, and 6 bases separated the two germline ends. Germline V gene lookup returns CDR1 SGHAT and CDR2 FQNNGV. The full variable domain, rest sourced from reference TRBV11-2 and TRBJ2-7, is EAGVAQSPRYKIIEKRQSVAFWCNPISGHATLYWYQQILGQGPKLLIQFQNNGVVDDSQLPKDRFSAERLKGVDSTLKIQPAKLEDSAVYLCASSEAYEQYFGPGTRLTVT.

This clone was recorded a few times. The V and J genes are TRBV5-6 and TRBJ2-5; no reliable D call. V shed 0 bases and J shed 4 bases, with 10 bases lying between them. Germline loops: CDR1 SGHDT, CDR2 YYEEEE. The CDR3 runs 14 residues. CDR3 amino acids: CASSLVRMVETQYF. The CDR3 nucleotides read TGTGCCAGCAGCTTGGTGAGAATGGTAGAGACCCAGTACTTC.